The 20 T cell receptor beta chains below all came from one sample that was sequenced in a study of cytomegalovirus exposure and HLA in healthy donors. Use of 60 Vbeta and 13 Jbeta primers characterized the PCR. Generated by immunoSEQ multiplex PCR, the TCRdb table keeps only in-frame clones and is missing some. This repertoire shows about 160,000 clones, 70% to 80% found once; its top ten account for 1.3%. The specimen sequenced was PBMCs. The source of these receptors is a woman aged 45-60 years in good health and CMV-seronegative.

CDR3: CASSPYPGGEQYF. Written as DNA, the CDR3 is TGTGCCAGCAGTCCCTATCCAGGGGGCGAGCAGTACTTC. The chain employs TRBV28 and TRBJ2-7, with 7 bases that match TRBD1. V lost 5 bases, J lost 6 bases, and 7 bases stayed unmatched. This CDR3 has 13 amino acids. Per the germline V gene, CDR1 is MDHEN and CDR2 is SYDVKM.

This sequence joins TRBV4-1 and TRBJ1-3; 9 bases are shared with TRBD1. The CDR3 spans 16 residues. V was clipped by 1 base and J by 4 bases; unmatched bases: 5. The germline gives CDR1 MGHRA, CDR2 YSYEKL. This CDR3 is CASSQAGTGFGNTIYF. The CDR3 nucleotides are TGCGCCAGCAGCCAAGCGGGGACAGGGTTCGGAAACACCATATATTTT.

The rearrangement joins TRBV10-1 to TRBJ1-4; 7 bases are a match to TRBD1. Germline loops: CDR1 WNHNN, CDR2 SYGVQD (reference sequence). CDR3 size: 13 residues. V shed 9 bases, J shed 12 bases, and the junction held 13 bases outside the gene matches. CDR3 protein: CASGTVTSRELFF. Written as DNA, the CDR3 is TGCGCCAGTGGGACAGTTACCTCGCGGGAACTGTTTTTT.

V usage is TRBV6-5 and J usage is TRBJ1-1; 11 nucleotides align to TRBD1. The CDR3 length is 12 residues. Germline V gives CDR1 MNHEY, CDR2 SVGAGI. Trimming removed 8 bases from V and 11 bases from J; junction bases left unmatched: 7. As DNA, the CDR3 is TGTGCCAGCCGGGGACAGGGGGTATCGGCTTTCTTT. Translation gives CASRGQGVSAFF.

This chain joins TRBV6-5 and TRBJ2-1; D is possibly TRBD1 (6 bases). This CDR3 has 15 residues. Trimming stripped 2 bases from V and 4 bases from J, with 12 bases between. CDR1 is MNHEY, CDR2 SVGAGI, per germline. The CDR3: CASSYVLGQYNEQFF. CDR3 nucleotides: TGTGCCAGCAGTTACGTCTTAGGACAGTACAATGAGCAGTTCTTC.

V gene TRBV2 combines with J gene TRBJ1-1; no clear D. V gave up 7 bases and J gave up 1 base, with 16 bases separating them. CDR1 is SNHLY and CDR2 is FYNNEI in the germline V gene. This CDR3 spans 15 amino acids. Here the CDR3 reads CASKEAERANTEAFF. The CDR3 DNA sequence: TGTGCCAGCAAGGAGGCTGAGAGGGCGAACACTGAAGCTTTCTTT.

The chain has TRBV29-1 and TRBJ1-3; no firm D call. The length of the CDR3 is 14 residues. Trimming removed 1 base at V and 0 bases at J, with 7 bases between. Germline assignment: CDR1 SQVTM and CDR2 ANQGSEA. The chain's CDR3 is CSVEVFNSGNTIYF. The DNA of the CDR3 is TGCAGCGTTGAAGTTTTCAACTCTGGAAACACCATATATTTT. Using reference TRBV29-1 and TRBJ1-3 for the parts outside the CDR3, the full variable domain is SAVISQKPSRDICQRGTSLTIQCQVDSQVTMMFWYRQQPGQSLTLIATANQGSEATYESGFVIDKFPISRPNLTFSTLTVSNMSPEDSSIYLCSVEVFNSGNTIYFGEGSWLTVV.

This rearrangement joins TRBV27 to TRBJ2-7; TRBD2 is a possible D gene (7 bases). Germline V gives CDR1 MNHEY, CDR2 SMNVEV (reference sequence). V was shortened by 1 base and J by 5 bases, with 24 bases between the two germline ends. The CDR3 contains 18 residues. CDR3 sequence: CASSLFGGFRGGVNEQYF. The CDR3 DNA reads as TGTGCCAGCAGTTTATTCGGGGGTTTTAGGGGGGGCGTAAACGAGCAGTACTTC.

CDR3 amino acids: CAWSVGQGGEKLFF. In DNA, the CDR3 is TGTGCCTGGAGTGTGGGGCAGGGAGGCGAAAAACTGTTTTTT. The genes are TRBV30 and TRBJ1-4; perhaps TRBD1 as D (5 bases). The CDR3 is made up of 14 amino acids. The V and J ends lost 0 bases and 8 bases respectively, with 13 bases between them. CDR1 GTSNPN and CDR2 SVGIG come from the germline V gene (reference sequence).

V is TRBV5-1 and J is TRBJ1-1, with 7 positions matching TRBD1. The V and J ends lost 4 bases and 5 bases, in that order; junction bases with no gene match: 23. This CDR3 has 19 residues. Germline V gene data show CDR1 as SGHRS and CDR2 as YFSETQ. Here the CDR3 reads CASSAPPLTGYSFGTEAFF. For the CDR3, the DNA is TGCGCCAGCAGCGCACCCCCGTTGACAGGGTATAGTTTCGGGACTGAAGCTTTCTTT.

CDR3 in amino acids: CASTTASTNSGEQYF. In DNA form, the CDR3 reads TGTGCCAGCACCACGGCGTCTACCAATTCGGGCGAGCAGTACTTC. The chain couples TRBV28 to TRBJ2-7; D ambiguous. V was pared by 7 bases and J by 6 bases, with 22 bases between. From germline, CDR1 is MDHEN and CDR2 SYDVKM. The CDR3 runs to 15 residues.

CDR3 bases: TGCAGCGTTGAATCCAGGGAGGGAGGGTACTATGGCTACACCTTC. It yields the protein CSVESREGGYYGYTF. J is TRBJ1-2 and V is TRBV29-1; TRBD1 is a possible D gene (5 bases). V lost 2 bases and J lost 3, with 16 bases in between. Germline-derived CDR1 and CDR2 are SQVTM and ANQGSEA. The CDR3 sequence is 15 residues long.

This clone was picked up a small number of times. This rearrangement joins TRBV6-6 to TRBJ2-3; D ambiguous. The CDR3 consists of 14 residues. Trimming removed 2 bases at V and 10 bases at J, with 16 bases between. Germline V gives CDR1 MNHNY, CDR2 SVGAGI (reference sequence). CDR3 DNA: TGTGCCAGCAGTTACACTTCGGTCTCGAGCGCGCAGTATTTT. Encoded protein: CASSYTSVSSAQYF.

This clone was observed once. The CDR3 spells CASTQDSLRETQYF. CDR3 DNA sequence: TGTGCCAGCACCCAGGACTCCCTACGAGAGACCCAGTACTTC. The V call is TRBV6-5, the J call TRBJ2-5, with D perhaps matching TRBD2 (5 bases). This CDR3 comprises 14 residues. Trimming stripped 7 bases from V and 4 bases from J, with 16 bases between. Germline lookup yields CDR1 MNHEY and CDR2 SVGAGI.

This clone was detected a few times. CDR3 bases: TGTGCCAGCAGTTCCCGACTAGCGGGGAACATTCAGTACTTC. It specifies CASSSRLAGNIQYF. V and J are TRBV11-2 and TRBJ2-4, with 11 bases matching TRBD2. V gave up 6 bases and J gave up 7 bases; unmatched junction bases: 5. This CDR3 is built from 14 residues. Germline V lookup: CDR1 SGHAT, CDR2 FQNNGV.

The chain recombines TRBV4-3 with TRBJ2-7; D call uncertain. Germline V lookup: CDR1 LGHNA, CDR2 YSLEER. V lost 0 bases and J lost 6, with 12 bases in between. CDR3 length equals 14 residues. The CDR3 region is CASSQDIGVFEQYF. Written as DNA, the CDR3 is TGCGCCAGCAGCCAAGATATAGGAGTTTTCGAGCAGTACTTC.

The V gene is TRBV28, the J gene TRBJ2-3; 11 bases match TRBD2. The V and J ends lost 5 bases and 2 bases, in that order; junction bases with no gene match: 9. This CDR3 comprises 17 residues. In germline, CDR1 is MDHEN, CDR2 SYDVKM. The CDR3 DNA follows: TGTGCCAGCAGTCCTAGCGGGAGGCCTTACCTCACAGATACGCAGTATTTT. Translating it yields CASSPSGRPYLTDTQYF. Variable domain in full (rest from reference TRBV28 and TRBJ2-3): DVKVTQSSRYLVKRTGEKVFLECVQDMDHENMFWYRQDPGLGLRLIYFSYDVKMKEKGDIPEGYSVSREKKERFSLILESASTNQTSMYLCASSPSGRPYLTDTQYFGPGTRLTVL.

CDR3 in DNA: TGTGCCACCAGCAGGGGAGGTAGCTCTTACCAAGAGACCCAGTACTTC. The encoded protein is CATSRGGSSYQETQYF. V is TRBV15 and J is TRBJ2-5; weak D call: TRBD2 (6 bases). From germline, CDR1 is LNHNV and CDR2 YYDKDF (reference sequence). The V gene lost 3 bases and the J gene lost 0 bases, with 14 bases spanning the gap. The length of the CDR3 is 16 residues.

This chain joins TRBV28 and TRBJ1-5; possible D gene TRBD1, 6 bases. V was trimmed by 6 bases and J by 3 bases, leaving 27 bases between them. This CDR3 contains 19 residues. The germline V gene has CDR1 MDHEN and CDR2 SYDVKM. CDR3 loop: CASSSFPHRAHFDNQPQHF. For the CDR3, the DNA is TGTGCCAGCAGCTCCTTTCCCCACAGGGCGCACTTTGACAATCAGCCCCAGCATTTT.

CDR3 sequence (DNA): TGTGCCAGCAGTTACTCCGGGACAGGCGAAGAGACCCAGTACTTC. It encodes CASSYSGTGEETQYF. This chain joins TRBV6-5 and TRBJ2-5; 8 bases are shared with TRBD1. The germline CDR1 and CDR2 sequences are MNHEY and SVGAGI. V dropped 0 bases and J dropped 3; count of bases not matched to a gene: 3. This CDR3 is 15 amino acids long.